The clone carrying this T cell receptor beta chain was seen many times. No antigen is known for it. CDR3 length: 19 amino acids. Deletions cut 1 base from V and 2 bases from J, with 21 bases between. CDR1 and CDR2 (germline): LGHDT, YNNKEL (reference sequence). Primed by a sample-barcoded 5' primer and a J-beta primer mix, a second PCR proceeded for about 6 to 11 cycles. Each TCR beta cDNA got a 12-nucleotide random molecular identifier. TCRdb reanalysed the 5' RACE reads using MiXCR and keeps one entry per CDR3 protein. The sample lists hundreds of thousands of distinct CDR3 sequences; approximately 40% were seen once. This entry belongs to a study of blood T cells in healthy people across ages. The study's findings and limits: Unsorted PBMCs prevented conclusive naive versus antigen-experienced comparison.

The material sequenced was blood. This clonotype originated in an elderly man in good health. The rearrangement uses TRBV3-1 and TRBJ2-4, with D possibly being TRBD1 (6 bases). This chain's CDR3 is CASSQVYIVQGETKNIQYF. The CDR3 coding sequence is TGTGCCAGCAGCCAAGTTTATATAGTACAGGGAGAAACCAAAAACATTCAGTACTTC.